One TCR beta chain is described in this entry. In the same sample, other DNA sequences code for this CDR3. Following autologous stem cell transplantation, relapse occurred in every patient, and exposure to brentuximab vedotin varied. Best outcomes ranged across complete response, partial response and progressive disease. The data belong to a study of PD-1 blockade in classical Hodgkin lymphoma. Germline CDR1 reads MDHEN; CDR2 reads SYDVKM. This CDR3 contains 14 residues. V gave up 8 bases and J gave up 4 bases, with 15 bases separating them. Sequencing used immunoSEQ multiplex PCR; TCRdb keeps in-frame clones, though not all of them. The sample has about 41,000 clones; over 60% are singletons.

V and J are TRBV28 and TRBJ2-1; tentative D call: TRBD2 (7 bases). The material sequenced was peripheral blood mononuclear cells (PBMCs), taken at baseline. The TCR originated in a human donor with classical Hodgkin lymphoma. For the CDR3, the DNA is TGTGCCAGCCATTCGGGGGGCAGGTACAATGAGCAGTTCTTC. Translating gives CASHSGGRYNEQFF. The full variable domain, in which reference TRBV28 and TRBJ2-1 provide the parts outside the CDR3, is DVKVTQSSRYLVKRTGEKVFLECVQDMDHENMFWYRQDPGLGLRLIYFSYDVKMKEKGDIPEGYSVSREKKERFSLILESASTNQTSMYLCASHSGGRYNEQFFGPGTRLTVL.